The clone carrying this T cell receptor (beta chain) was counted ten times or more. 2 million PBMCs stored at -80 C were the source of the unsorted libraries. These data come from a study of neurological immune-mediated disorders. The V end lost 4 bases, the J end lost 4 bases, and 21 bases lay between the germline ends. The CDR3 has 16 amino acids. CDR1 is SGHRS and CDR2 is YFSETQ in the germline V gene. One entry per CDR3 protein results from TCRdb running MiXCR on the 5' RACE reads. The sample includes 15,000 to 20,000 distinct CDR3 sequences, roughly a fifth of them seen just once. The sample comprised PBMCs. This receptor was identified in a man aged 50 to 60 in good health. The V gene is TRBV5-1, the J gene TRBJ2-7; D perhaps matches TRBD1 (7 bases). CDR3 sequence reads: CASSRLPRGAGYEQYF. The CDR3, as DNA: TGCGCCAGCAGCCGACTACCCAGGGGGGCAGGGTACGAGCAGTACTTC.